This section outlines one T cell receptor beta chain sequence together with its context. Being one base from a much bigger clone, this may be a read error. These data are taken from a study of HIV-infected patients and healthy controls. Reverse transcription used around 500 ng RNA and constant-region primers for alpha and beta. Each of the alpha and beta chains got its own library through chain-specific third strand synthesis with indices. TCRdb fed the 5' RACE reads into MiXCR, producing one record per CDR3 protein. The data contain approximately 15,000 distinct CDR3 sequences, 7% of them seen just once; the ten biggest clones take up approximately 8%. All unsorted peripheral T cells were captured because whole blood was used without fractionation. The sample was blood. The clonotype comes from an adult in good health.

CDR3 residues: CSAGTGGISYNEQFF. As DNA, the CDR3 is TGCAGCGCCGGGACAGGGGGCATATCCTACAATGAGCAGTTCTTC. This rearrangement joins TRBV29-1 to TRBJ2-1, with 12 nucleotides matching TRBD1. CDR3 length: 15 residues. V shed 7 bases, J shed 1 base, and the junction held 5 bases outside the gene matches. The germline gives CDR1 SQVTM, CDR2 ANQGSEA.